This entry lists 18 T cell receptor beta chains sequenced from one sample in a study of blood T cell repertoires in COVID-19. Profiled with immunoSEQ multiplex PCR; TCRdb holds only in-frame clones, not every one. The table lists 200,000 to 250,000 clones, approximately 86% of them singletons. The specimen was PBMCs or T cells enriched from blood (not recorded which). The receptors stem from a woman aged 40 to 50 with acute COVID-19.

The chain couples TRBV5-4 to TRBJ1-6, with a weak D call TRBD1 (5 bases). The CDR3 contains 13 residues. Germline V CDR1 and CDR2: SGHNT, YYREEE (reference sequence). V dropped 3 bases and J dropped 10 bases, with 11 bases sitting between them. The CDR3 sequence: CASSWDPGSPLHF. The CDR3 nucleotides are TGTGCCAGCAGCTGGGATCCAGGGTCACCCCTCCACTTT.

In this sample, this clone turned up once. The V gene is TRBV19, the J gene TRBJ2-7; 10 bases are shared with TRBD2. The CDR3 totals 15 residues. Germline trimming cut 3 bases from V and 4 bases from J; bases unmatched to any gene: 6. The V gene's germline CDR1 is LNHDA and CDR2 SQIVND (reference sequence). CDR3 nucleotides: TGTGCCAGTAGTATCTTTGGGACTAGCGTGTACGAGCAGTACTTC. This encodes CASSIFGTSVYEQYF.

This sequence joins TRBV28 and TRBJ1-1; no clear D gene. The CDR3 is made up of 14 amino acids. The germline CDR1 and CDR2 sequences are MDHEN and SYDVKM. V lost 7 bases, J lost 1 base, and 13 bases lay in between. CDR3 DNA: TGTGCCAGCACCCCGGAGGTACCGAACACTGAAGCTTTCTTT. Protein product: CASTPEVPNTEAFF.

The V call is TRBV5-1, the J call TRBJ1-5; D remains ambiguous. The ends were cut back, 4 bases at V and 5 bases at J, with 10 bases in the middle. Germline V gene data show CDR1 as SGHRS and CDR2 as YFSETQ. The CDR3 is 13 amino acids. The CDR3 DNA follows: TGCGCCAGCAGCCCATCCCTAGATCAGCCCCAGCATTTT. As protein: CASSPSLDQPQHF. Drawing the rest from reference TRBV5-1 and TRBJ1-5, the complete variable domain is KAGVTQTPRYLIKTRGQQVTLSCSPISGHRSVSWYQQTPGQGLQFLFEYFSETQRNKGNFPGRFSGRQFSNSRSEMNVSTLELGDSALYLCASSPSLDQPQHFGDGTRLSIL.

The chain carries TRBV19 and TRBJ2-1; no clear D. This CDR3 spans 13 amino acids. V was pared by 5 bases and J by 10 bases, with 15 bases between. CDR1 and CDR2 from the germline V gene are LNHDA and SQIVND (reference sequence). The CDR3 nucleotides are TGTGCCAGTAGTGCCGGCCTCGCCGGGGAGCAGTTCTTC. Encoded protein: CASSAGLAGEQFF.

V gene TRBV9 combines with J gene TRBJ2-5; 8 bases fit TRBD1. Germline V gene sequence: CDR1 SGDLS, CDR2 YYNGEE. V lost 0 bases to trimming and J lost 5 bases; unmatched junction nucleotides: 6. The CDR3 is 15 amino acids. CDR3 DNA: TGTGCCAGCAGCGTAGGGACAGGGTATCGGGAGACCCAGTACTTC. This sequence encodes CASSVGTGYRETQYF.

This chain links TRBV5-6 with TRBJ2-1; 12 nucleotides match TRBD2. V shed 0 bases, J shed 6 bases, and the junction held 13 bases outside the gene matches. In germline, CDR1 is SGHDT, CDR2 YYEEEE. There are 19 residues in the CDR3. The DNA for the CDR3 is TGTGCCAGCAGCTTGGGCCTAGCGGGAGGGCTTTCAGGAGGCAATGAGCAGTTCTTC. Amino acids: CASSLGLAGGLSGGNEQFF.

The chain uses TRBV9 and TRBJ1-2, with 9 nucleotides matching TRBD1. From germline, CDR1 is SGDLS and CDR2 YYNGEE. J was trimmed by 8 bases and V by 3 bases; bases with no gene match: 5. CDR3 size: 13 residues. The CDR3 loop reads CASSGQGVGGYTF. The DNA for the CDR3 is TGTGCCAGCAGCGGACAGGGGGTCGGCGGCTACACCTTC.

The chain recombines TRBV7-9 with TRBJ1-2, with D perhaps matching TRBD1 (6 bases). The CDR3 runs 13 residues. CDR1 and CDR2 (germline): SEHNR, FQNEAQ (reference sequence). V gave up 5 bases and J gave up 6 bases, with 13 bases separating them. CDR3 coding DNA: TGTGCCAGCAGCCAGGGGATGGGGGATGGCTACACCTTC. This gives the protein CASSQGMGDGYTF.

This clone was seen once. This chain links TRBV6-5 with TRBJ2-7, with TRBD2 as a possible D gene (5 bases). Germline CDR1 and CDR2: MNHEY and SVGAGI. V was trimmed by 0 bases and J by 3 bases, leaving 12 bases between them. CDR3 length: 15 residues. The CDR3 spells CASSYSGTSGYEQYF. In DNA, the CDR3 is TGTGCCAGCAGTTACTCGGGTACAAGCGGCTACGAGCAGTACTTC.

The rearrangement joins TRBV18 to TRBJ1-1; 9 nucleotides match TRBD1. The CDR3 loop spans 15 amino acids. J lost 7 bases, V lost 3 bases, and 9 bases had no gene match. In germline, CDR1 is KGHSH, CDR2 LQKENI. The CDR3 is CASSPKAGQGIEAFF. CDR3 sequence (DNA): TGTGCCAGCTCACCCAAGGCGGGACAGGGTATTGAAGCTTTCTTT.

The chain uses TRBV28 and TRBJ1-5; 9 bases map to TRBD1. Looked up from germline, CDR1 is MDHEN and CDR2 is SYDVKM. The CDR3 spans 13 residues. V lost 8 bases and J lost 6; bases outside the gene matches: 5. CDR3 protein: CASGGQGAQPQHF. CDR3 sequence (DNA): TGTGCCAGCGGGGGACAGGGAGCTCAGCCCCAGCATTTT. The full variable domain, completed using reference TRBV28 and TRBJ1-5, is DVKVTQSSRYLVKRTGEKVFLECVQDMDHENMFWYRQDPGLGLRLIYFSYDVKMKEKGDIPEGYSVSREKKERFSLILESASTNQTSMYLCASGGQGAQPQHFGDGTRLSIL.

This sequence joins TRBV27 and TRBJ2-2; D remains ambiguous. Germline V gene lookup returns CDR1 MNHEY and CDR2 SMNVEV (reference sequence). This CDR3 region has 11 residues. Deletions cut 2 bases from V and 11 bases from J, with 6 bases between. The CDR3 DNA reads TGTGCCAGCAGTTTAAATGTAGAGCTGTTTTTT. It is translated as CASSLNVELFF.

The chain joins TRBV27 to TRBJ2-1; 13 bases line up with TRBD2. From germline, CDR1 is MNHEY and CDR2 SMNVEV (reference sequence). The CDR3 sequence is 16 residues long. The V gene end was trimmed by 4 bases and the J gene end by 6 bases; junction bases not matched to a gene: 6. The CDR3 DNA reads as TGTGCCAGCAGTTGGGGGGGGACTAGCGGGATCAATGAGCAGTTCTTC. Translating gives CASSWGGTSGINEQFF.

The CDR3 region has the DNA TGTGCCAGCAGCCAAGCCGGTCCCCCCCTCGCGGAGTCAAAGGGGGAGACCCAGTACTTC. Its protein is CASSQAGPPLAESKGETQYF. The chain combines TRBV3-1 (or the pseudogene TRBV3-2) with TRBJ2-5, with a weak D call TRBD1 (5 bases). The V gene lost 1 base and the J gene lost 5 bases, with 29 bases spanning the gap. CDR3 length: 20 residues. The V gene's germline CDR1 is LGHDT and CDR2 YNNKEL (reference sequence).

This chain links TRBV13 with TRBJ2-1; D remains ambiguous. This CDR3 is built from 12 residues. Germline CDR1 is PRHDT and CDR2 is FYEKMQ (reference sequence). The V end was cut by 0 bases, the J end by 9 bases, with 6 bases between. Here the CDR3 reads CASSLGISEQFF. CDR3 DNA sequence: TGTGCCAGCAGCTTAGGTATCAGTGAGCAGTTCTTC.

V and J are TRBV6-6 and TRBJ2-1; 7 nucleotides agree with TRBD2. CDR1 is MNHNY, CDR2 SVGAGI, per germline (reference sequence). Losses at the gene ends were 6 bases for V and 5 bases for J; bases not matched to a gene: 10. The CDR3 is 15 residues long. The CDR3 is CASSPGGLADNEQFF. CDR3 nucleotides: TGTGCCAGCAGCCCCGGCGGGCTAGCGGACAATGAGCAGTTCTTC.

This clone was detected a few times. The chain uses TRBV27 and TRBJ1-2; 11 nucleotides agree with TRBD1. The CDR3 runs 15 residues. Germline V gene lookup returns CDR1 MNHEY and CDR2 SMNVEV (reference sequence). V trimming: 3 bases; J trimming: 6 bases; junction bases outside the gene matches: 6. The chain's CDR3 is CASSFGTGGIDGYTF. The DNA for the CDR3 is TGTGCCAGCAGTTTCGGGACAGGGGGTATAGATGGCTACACCTTC.